Listed here is a single TCR beta chain. Its target is unknown. From germline, CDR1 is MGHRA and CDR2 YSYEKL. The CDR3 has 15 amino acids. Between the trimmed V and J ends, which lost 0 bases and 6 bases, there was a span of 15 bases. The data are from a study of cytomegalovirus exposure and HLA in healthy donors. Study outcomes and limitations: A missense variant in DCLRE1C was later tied to TCR beta V- and J-gene trimming.

The PCR employed 60 Vbeta primers together with 13 Jbeta primers. The assay was immunoSEQ multiplex PCR, and TCRdb's table has in-frame clones only and misses some. The data contain roughly 140,000 clones, roughly 84% of them seen just once; the ten biggest clones take up roughly 2.4%. The gene calls are TRBV4-1 and TRBJ2-7; the D gene is possibly TRBD1 (5 bases). This TCR was sampled from a woman aged 18-29 years in good health and CMV-seronegative. Source material: PBMCs. In nucleotides, the CDR3 is TGCGCCAGCAGCCAAGATCTGGGGCCTTTATGCGAGCAGTACTTC. Its translation is CASSQDLGPLCEQYF.